A single sample is the source of the 13 T cell receptor beta chains below, sequenced in a study of response to subunit inactivated influenza vaccine. One entry per CDR3 protein, called by TCRdb with MiXCR from the RT-PCR reads. The table shows 650,000 to 800,000 distinct CDR3 sequences, with around a sixth occurring only once. Material: PBMCs from blood, obtained more than 4 days after vaccination. These receptors were collected from a man in his fifties or sixties who received an inactivated influenza vaccine.

This clonotype was counted ten times or more. The V and J genes are TRBV5-1 and TRBJ2-1, with D possibly called TRBD1 or TRBD2 (5 bases each). Trimming pared 2 bases from V and 2 bases from J, leaving 11 bases between. Germline assignment: CDR1 SGHRS and CDR2 YFSETQ. There are 15 residues in the CDR3. CDR3 nucleotides: TGCGCCAGCAGCTTAGGGGACCCAACCTACAATGAGCAGTTCTTC. Residues: CASSLGDPTYNEQFF. The full variable domain, rest sourced from reference TRBV5-1 and TRBJ2-1, is KAGVTQTPRYLIKTRGQQVTLSCSPISGHRSVSWYQQTPGQGLQFLFEYFSETQRNKGNFPGRFSGRQFSNSRSEMNVSTLELGDSALYLCASSLGDPTYNEQFFGPGTRLTVL.

This clonotype was seen ten or more times. One junction end disagrees with the germline gene, perhaps due to a read error. This sequence joins TRBV4-2 and TRBJ1-3, with no clear D. From germline, CDR1 is LGHNA and CDR2 YNFKEQ. The CDR3 contains 15 residues. The CDR3 nucleotides read TGCGCCAGCAGCCAAGATGGAAGCTCTGGAAACACCATATATTTT. Protein product: CASSQDGSSGNTIYF.

The table lists this clonotype with a few counts. The chain recombines TRBV28 with TRBJ1-3, with TRBD1 as a possible D gene (6 bases). CDR3 size: 12 residues. Trimming took 6 bases from V and 4 from J, leaving 7 bases between them. Germline CDR1 is MDHEN and CDR2 is SYDVKM. CDR3 sequence (DNA): TGTGCCAGCAGGCAGGGGGGAAACACCATATATTTT. The encoded protein is CASRQGGNTIYF.

In its sample, this clonotype was seen a few times. The chain combines TRBV11-2 with TRBJ2-2; possibly TRBD1 for D (5 bases). Trimming shortened V by 6 bases and J by 4 bases, and 12 bases separated the two germline ends. The CDR3 length is 14 residues. The V gene's germline CDR1 is SGHAT and CDR2 FQNNGV. CDR3 residues: CASSLPDSTGELFF. The CDR3 nucleotides are TGTGCCAGCAGTCTACCCGACAGCACCGGGGAGCTGTTTTTT.

This clonotype was counted only a few times. The chain has TRBV20-1 and TRBJ2-1; D might be TRBD1 (6 bases). V lost 5 bases and J lost 7, with 15 bases in between. Per the germline V gene, CDR1 is DFQATT and CDR2 is SNEGSKA (reference sequence). CDR3 length: 13 amino acids. CDR3: CSARRTARNEQFF. DNA for the CDR3: TGCAGTGCTCGGAGGACAGCAAGGAATGAGCAGTTCTTC.

This clonotype was detected many times. This chain links TRBV10-3 with TRBJ2-1; 11 positions match TRBD2. The V gene's germline CDR1 is ENHRY and CDR2 SYGVKD. The CDR3 is 16 amino acids. Trimming at V came to 0 bases and at J to 3 bases, leaving 1 base not matched to a gene. CDR3: CAISESGLADYNEQFF. The DNA for the CDR3 is TGTGCCATCAGTGAGTCGGGACTAGCGGACTACAATGAGCAGTTCTTC.

This clonotype was detected many times. The chain recombines TRBV5-1 with TRBJ2-1; 8 positions agree with TRBD2. The CDR3 contains 12 residues. With 0 bases clipped from V and 15 bases from J, the junction kept 5 bases outside the gene matches. Germline V CDR1 and CDR2: SGHRS, YFSETQ. CDR3 nucleotides: TGCGCCAGCAGCTTGGGTCGGGGGGGGCTGTTCTTC. This translates into CASSLGRGGLFF.

This clonotype was found a few times. This chain uses TRBV20-1 with TRBJ1-2, with D possibly being TRBD1 (5 bases). The CDR3 runs 13 residues. The germline V gene has CDR1 DFQATT and CDR2 SNEGSKA (reference sequence). V lost 1 base and J lost 4, with 10 bases in between. The CDR3 spells CSARADISYGYTF. The CDR3 DNA reads TGCAGTGCTAGAGCGGACATTAGCTATGGCTACACCTTC.

The chain has TRBV6-5 and TRBJ1-3; D ambiguous. The V gene's germline CDR1 is MNHEY and CDR2 SVGAGI. CDR3 length: 14 amino acids. Trimming stripped 5 bases from V and 0 bases from J, with 8 bases between. The CDR3 sequence is CASSVTRSGNTIYF. In DNA form, the CDR3 reads TGTGCCAGCAGTGTCACTCGCTCTGGAAACACCATATATTTT.

Concerning this clonotype itself: A read error is possible here, since a much larger clone lies one base away. The V gene is TRBV7-2, the J gene TRBJ2-5; D possibly corresponds to TRBD2 (7 bases). Germline V CDR1 and CDR2: SGHTA, FQGNSA. The CDR3 sequence is 15 residues long. V lost 1 base and J 5 bases, leaving 14 bases between the germline ends. CDR3 nucleotides: TGTGCCAGCAGCTTAGATGAGGGGGGGCAGGAGACCCAGTACTTC. Encoded protein: CASSLDEGGQETQYF.

This clonotype was observed a handful of times. The chain combines TRBV29-1 with TRBJ2-1; tentative D call: TRBD1 (6 bases). V gave up 4 bases and J gave up 6 bases, with 13 bases separating them. CDR1 is SQVTM, CDR2 ANQGSEA, per germline. This CDR3 is 13 amino acids long. CDR3 nucleotides: TGCAGCGTTGGGTGGGACATTATCAATGAGCAGTTCTTC. As protein: CSVGWDIINEQFF.

The chain combines TRBV18 with TRBJ1-1; D ambiguous. Between the trimmed V and J ends, which lost 6 bases and 2 bases, there was a span of 16 bases. The CDR3 extends over 15 amino acids. Germline lookup yields CDR1 KGHSH and CDR2 LQKENI. DNA of the CDR3: TGTGCCAGCTCGACGGTTCCGACAAAAAACACTGAAGCTTTCTTT. This encodes CASSTVPTKNTEAFF.

The J gene is TRBJ2-3, the V gene TRBV7-2; 10 bases line up with TRBD2. The CDR3 runs 16 residues. Germline lookup yields CDR1 SGHTA and CDR2 FQGNSA. Unmatched junction bases numbered 6, after V lost 4 bases and J lost 2 bases. Written as DNA, the CDR3 is TGTGCCAGCAGCTACCGTAGCGGGGGGTTCACAGATACGCAGTATTTT. It specifies CASSYRSGGFTDTQYF.